The 18 T cell receptor beta chains presented below share a single source sample, sequenced in a study of cytomegalovirus exposure and HLA in healthy donors. Researchers ran the PCR with 60 Vbeta and 13 Jbeta primers. Data came from immunoSEQ multiplex PCR; TCRdb stores just in-frame clones and leaves some out. The sample records about 140,000 clones, around 77% being singletons. Sequencing used PBMCs. Receptor source: a man between 18 and 29 years old in good health and CMV-seronegative.

This clone was seen more than once but under ten times. This chain links TRBV19 with TRBJ2-7, with TRBD1 matching over 8 bases. CDR3 length equals 13 residues. Trimming at V came to 9 bases and at J to 0 bases, leaving 4 bases not matched to a gene. CDR1 and CDR2 from the germline V gene are LNHDA and SQIVND (reference sequence). CDR3 in DNA: TGTGCCAGCCGGGACAGGAACTCCTACGAGCAGTACTTC. It yields the protein CASRDRNSYEQYF.

This chain links TRBV7-2 with TRBJ1-1; D call uncertain. Trimming removed 4 bases from V and 5 bases from J, with 14 bases in between. The CDR3 runs 14 residues. The germline gives CDR1 SGHTA, CDR2 FQGNSA. DNA of the CDR3: TGTGCCAGCAGCTCTCAAGGTCGGCGGACTGAAGCTTTCTTT. It codes for CASSSQGRRTEAFF.

The V call is TRBV25-1, the J call TRBJ2-7; no clear D gene. The ends were cut back, 7 bases at V and 2 bases at J, with 12 bases in the middle. From germline, CDR1 is MGHDK and CDR2 SYGVNS. CDR3 length: 13 residues. The CDR3 region is CASTRGGTYEQYF. Written as DNA, the CDR3 is TGTGCCAGCACACGCGGCGGAACCTACGAGCAGTACTTC.

V and J are TRBV9 and TRBJ2-2, with D uncertain. The length of the CDR3 is 15 residues. Germline CDR1 reads SGDLS; CDR2 reads YYNGEE. The V and J ends lost 1 base and 2 bases respectively, with 9 bases between them. This chain's CDR3 is CASSVSGGNTGELFF. The CDR3 DNA is TGTGCCAGCAGCGTATCCGGCGGCAACACCGGGGAGCTGTTTTTT. Full variable domain (missing parts from reference TRBV9 and TRBJ2-2): DSGVTQTPKHLITATGQRVTLRCSPRSGDLSVYWYQQSLDQGLQFLIQYYNGEERAKGNILERFSAQQFPDLHSELNLSSLELGDSALYFCASSVSGGNTGELFFGEGSRLTVL.

The chain couples TRBV19 to TRBJ1-2; 9 bases are shared with TRBD1. J gave up 3 bases and V 6 bases, and 8 bases lay outside the gene matches. CDR1 and CDR2 (germline): LNHDA, SQIVND (reference sequence). The CDR3 has 15 amino acids. The chain's CDR3 is CASREQGASDYGYTF. As DNA, the CDR3 is TGTGCCAGTAGAGAACAGGGGGCAAGTGACTATGGCTACACCTTC.

The chain has TRBV5-1 and TRBJ2-7; weak D call: TRBD1 (5 bases). CDR3 length: 13 residues. V dropped 1 base and J dropped 4 bases, with 9 bases sitting between them. Germline CDR1 is SGHRS and CDR2 is YFSETQ. Here the CDR3 reads CASSLTGEYEQYF. The CDR3 DNA follows: TGCGCCAGCAGCTTGACAGGAGAGTACGAGCAGTACTTC. The whole variable domain, filled in from reference TRBV5-1 and TRBJ2-7, reads KAGVTQTPRYLIKTRGQQVTLSCSPISGHRSVSWYQQTPGQGLQFLFEYFSETQRNKGNFPGRFSGRQFSNSRSEMNVSTLELGDSALYLCASSLTGEYEQYFGPGTRLTVT.

With regard to this clone: A junction boundary mismatches the germline segment, possibly from a read error. The J gene is TRBJ2-5, the V gene TRBV7-7; tentatively, D is TRBD2 (5 bases). This CDR3 has 15 residues. Germline loops: CDR1 SSHAT, CDR2 FNYEAQ (reference sequence). DNA for the CDR3: TGTGCTAGCAGCTTAGCGCGCGGGCCGCAAGAGACCCAGTACTTC. This encodes CASSLARGPQETQYF.

This chain's CDR3 is CASSQESTRGTEAFF. CDR3 DNA sequence: TGTGCCAGCAGCCAAGAGAGCACTCGAGGGACTGAAGCTTTCTTT. The chain joins TRBV4-2 to TRBJ1-1; D is ambiguous. CDR3 length: 15 amino acids. Deletions cut 0 bases from V and 5 bases from J, with 13 bases between. Per germline, CDR1 LGHNA and CDR2 YNFKEQ.

V gene TRBV7-2 combines with J gene TRBJ1-1; TRBD1 might be the D (5 bases). V lost 3 bases and J lost 5, with 10 bases in between. The CDR3 loop spans 13 amino acids. The germline V gene has CDR1 SGHTA and CDR2 FQGNSA. The DNA of the CDR3 is TGTGCCAGCAGCTTCGGGGGGGATACTGAAGCTTTCTTT. Its translation: CASSFGGDTEAFF.

This sequence joins TRBV18 and TRBJ1-1; TRBD1 matches 7 bases. V lost 6 bases, J lost 12 bases, and 13 bases stayed unmatched. The germline V gene has CDR1 KGHSH and CDR2 LQKENI. This CDR3 has 13 residues. The CDR3 DNA reads TGTGCCAGCTCCCCGATACCTCAGGGGGAGACTTTCTTT. Its protein is CASSPIPQGETFF.

CDR3 sequence: CATSPSLAGGFYEQYF. The CDR3 DNA is TGTGCCACCAGCCCGAGTCTCGCGGGGGGGTTTTACGAGCAGTACTTC. This chain connects TRBV15 to TRBJ2-7, with TRBD2 matching 9 bases. This CDR3 contains 16 residues. Germline values: CDR1 LNHNV, CDR2 YYDKDF (reference sequence). Trimming removed 5 bases from V and 4 bases from J; junction bases left unmatched: 12.

As concerns this clone: One junction end does not reproduce the germline sequence, and a read error may be involved. V gene TRBV27 combines with J gene TRBJ2-7; TRBD1 matches 9 bases. Germline loops: CDR1 MNHEY, CDR2 SMNVEV (reference sequence). This CDR3 comprises 14 residues. This CDR3 is CASSLQGANYEQHF. The CDR3 DNA follows: TGTGCCAGCAGCTTACAGGGGGCCAACTACGAGCAGCACTTC.

This clone was picked up one time. The chain uses TRBV12-5 and TRBJ2-7, with unresolved D. Germline-derived CDR1 and CDR2 are LGHNT and FRNRAP. V was shortened by 1 base and J by 3 bases, with 7 bases between the two germline ends. The CDR3 covers 13 residues. The CDR3 spells CASGLGRYYEQYF. The CDR3 DNA follows: TGTGCTAGTGGTTTGGGCAGGTACTACGAGCAGTACTTC.

V is TRBV11-2 and J is TRBJ2-3, with 9 bases that match TRBD1. This CDR3 region has 16 residues. Germline V gene lookup returns CDR1 SGHAT and CDR2 FQNNGV. V trimming: 1 base; J trimming: 7 bases; junction bases outside the gene matches: 9. CDR3 in DNA: TGTGCCAGCAGCTTAGCCTTGACAGGGGGTTCACATACGCAGTATTTT. It yields the protein CASSLALTGGSHTQYF.

V gene TRBV19 combines with J gene TRBJ2-3; a weak D match, TRBD2 (6 bases). Per germline, CDR1 LNHDA and CDR2 SQIVND (reference sequence). The length of the CDR3 is 13 residues. Trimming left V 3 bases short and J 13 bases short, with 17 bases between. The DNA for the CDR3 is TGTGCCAGTAGTATCTTAGGCGGGGAGCCGAAGTATTTT. Translated, it gives CASSILGGEPKYF.

This clone has a handful of counts. The rearrangement links TRBV2 to TRBJ1-3; tentative D call: TRBD1 (6 bases). V gave up 5 bases and J gave up 3 bases, with 14 bases separating them. Germline V gene data show CDR1 as SNHLY and CDR2 as FYNNEI. CDR3 length equals 15 residues. The DNA for the CDR3 is TGTGCCAGCAGTCCTGACAGGAACTTTGGAAACACCATATATTTT. It translates to CASSPDRNFGNTIYF. Full variable domain (outside the CDR3, taken from reference TRBV2 and TRBJ1-3): EPEVTQTPSHQVTQMGQEVILRCVPISNHLYFYWYRQILGQKVEFLVSFYNNEISEKSEIFDDQFSVERPDGSNFTLKIRSTKLEDSAMYFCASSPDRNFGNTIYFGEGSWLTVV.

V and J are TRBV6-1 and TRBJ2-7; 9 bases line up with TRBD1. In germline, CDR1 is MNHNS, CDR2 SASEGT. With 5 bases clipped from V and 5 bases from J, the junction kept 4 bases outside the gene matches. The CDR3 is made up of 13 amino acids. The CDR3 DNA sequence: TGTGCCAGCAGTTATGGACAGGGGAACGAGCAGTACTTC. This codes for CASSYGQGNEQYF.

The chain combines TRBV27 with TRBJ2-7, with TRBD2 matching over 9 bases. CDR3 length: 17 amino acids. With 5 bases clipped from V and 2 bases from J, the junction kept 13 bases outside the gene matches. From germline, CDR1 is MNHEY and CDR2 SMNVEV (reference sequence). CDR3 amino acids: CASSPFGRGGPPYEQYF. In DNA form, the CDR3 reads TGTGCCAGCAGTCCGTTCGGGCGGGGGGGTCCCCCCTACGAGCAGTACTTC.